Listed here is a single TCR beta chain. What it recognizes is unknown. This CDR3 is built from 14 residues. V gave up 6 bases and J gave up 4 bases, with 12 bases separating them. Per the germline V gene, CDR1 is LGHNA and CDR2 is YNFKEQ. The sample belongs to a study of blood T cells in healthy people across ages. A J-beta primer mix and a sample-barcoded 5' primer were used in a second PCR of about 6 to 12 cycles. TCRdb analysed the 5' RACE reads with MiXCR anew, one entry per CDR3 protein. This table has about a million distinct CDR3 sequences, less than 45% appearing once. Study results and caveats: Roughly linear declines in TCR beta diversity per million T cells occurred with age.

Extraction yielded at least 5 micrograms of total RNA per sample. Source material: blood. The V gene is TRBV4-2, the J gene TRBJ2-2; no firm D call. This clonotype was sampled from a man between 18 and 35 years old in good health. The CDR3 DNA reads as TGTGCCAGCAGTCTAGACACCACCACCGGGGAGCTGTTTTTT. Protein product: CASSLDTTTGELFF.